This section outlines one TCR beta chain sequence together with its context. This specimen comes from a study of shared clonotypes between healthy human individuals. Generated by immunoSEQ multiplex PCR, the TCRdb table keeps only in-frame clones and is missing some. This sample has 2 million to 2.5 million clones, with 80% to 95% found just once. After removal of 4 bases from V and 8 bases from J, the junction contained 14 bases not matched to a gene. Germline CDR1 is SGHRS and CDR2 is YFSETQ. The CDR3 is made up of 16 amino acids. The source material was naive CD4+ T cells from PBMCs. Subset here: CD45RA+ positively selected. The chain carries TRBV5-1 and TRBJ1-5; 8 bases align to TRBD1. The sequence was collected from a man younger than 35 in good health. Some clones in this sample may be carry-over from other donors' samples. This CDR3 is CASSPGTGRRIEPQHF. CDR3 coding DNA: TGCGCCAGCAGCCCGGGGACAGGCCGAAGAATCGAGCCCCAGCATTTT.